This entry lists 17 T cell receptor beta chains sequenced from one sample in a study of CD8+ T cells in alopecia areata. In each case, RNA was isolated and then reverse transcribed into cDNA as the sequencing template. Produced via immunoSEQ multiplex PCR; TCRdb's table is partial and in-frame only. Among more than 100,000 clones listed, roughly 53% were seen once. What was sequenced was CD4+ T cells sorted from blood. These receptors all come from a human donor in good health.

J is TRBJ2-3 and V is TRBV9; tentatively, D is TRBD2 (6 bases). Germline V gene data show CDR1 as SGDLS and CDR2 as YYNGEE. The CDR3 has 14 residues. V was pared by 3 bases and J by 4 bases, with 12 bases between. The chain's CDR3 is CASSESSVSDTQYF. The CDR3, as DNA: TGTGCCAGCAGCGAATCTAGCGTCTCAGATACGCAGTATTTT.

Concerning this clone: A junction end diverges from the germline sequence, so it may reflect a read error. This chain uses TRBV7-7 with TRBJ2-1; D is unresolved. The CDR3 runs 13 residues. Germline CDR1 and CDR2: SSHAT and FNYEAQ (reference sequence). The CDR3 is CASSRSGSDEQFF. The CDR3, as DNA: TGTGCTAGCAGCCGGTCAGGATCCGATGAGCAGTTCTTC.

In its sample, this clone was seen a few times. The chain's CDR3 is CASSQEGGPAKNIQYF. The CDR3 DNA reads as TGCGCCAGCAGCCAAGAGGGGGGGCCAGCCAAAAACATTCAGTACTTC. The V call is TRBV4-3, the J call TRBJ2-4, with D possibly matching TRBD2 (7 bases). Deletions cut 0 bases from V and 0 bases from J, with 9 bases between. The CDR3 has 16 residues. Per the germline V gene, CDR1 is LGHNA and CDR2 is YSLEER.

J is TRBJ1-1 and V is TRBV27; possible D gene TRBD1, 5 bases. CDR3 length: 11 residues. Trimming removed 3 bases at V and 11 bases at J, with 10 bases between. Germline CDR1 MNHEY, CDR2 SMNVEV (reference sequence). Here the CDR3 reads CASSFGGSAFF. As DNA, the CDR3 is TGTGCCAGCAGTTTCGGGGGTTCCGCTTTCTTT.

This chain joins TRBV9 and TRBJ2-7; 7 bases align to TRBD2. Germline loops: CDR1 SGDLS, CDR2 YYNGEE. The trim removed 2 bases at V and 0 bases at J, leaving 5 bases unmatched. CDR3 length: 15 amino acids. The CDR3 DNA sequence: TGTGCCAGCAGCGTGGGCGGGGGACTCTCCTACGAGCAGTACTTC. It translates to CASSVGGGLSYEQYF.

This clone was counted between two and nine times. The chain couples TRBV25-1 to TRBJ1-1, with a possible D match to TRBD1 (6 bases). V gave up 2 bases and J gave up 5 bases, with 15 bases separating them. Germline V gene data show CDR1 as MGHDK and CDR2 as SYGVNS. This CDR3 is 15 amino acids long. CDR3 protein: CASSESQGGGTEAFF. As DNA, the CDR3 is TGTGCCAGCAGTGAAAGTCAAGGAGGGGGAACTGAAGCTTTCTTT.

The gene calls are TRBV7-2 and TRBJ1-5; D gene uncertain. V gave up 1 base and J gave up 1 base, with 5 bases separating them. The CDR3 is 14 residues long. The V gene's germline CDR1 is SGHTA and CDR2 FQGNSA. The CDR3 reads CASSLGRSNQPQHF. The DNA for the CDR3 is TGTGCCAGCAGCTTAGGCAGAAGCAATCAGCCCCAGCATTTT.

The rearrangement joins TRBV7-9 to TRBJ1-6, with a possible D match to TRBD1 (6 bases). CDR3 length equals 15 residues. Looked up from germline, CDR1 is SEHNR and CDR2 is FQNEAQ (reference sequence). V was trimmed by 7 bases and J by 7 bases, leaving 17 bases between them. CDR3 in amino acids: CASTLGGGNNSPLHF. In nucleotides, the CDR3 is TGTGCCAGCACCCTAGGGGGGGGTAACAATTCACCCCTCCACTTT.

The chain uses TRBV7-2 and TRBJ1-6; TRBD1 is a possible D gene (6 bases). The CDR3 loop spans 18 amino acids. Germline-derived CDR1 and CDR2 are SGHTA and FQGNSA. The ends were cut back, 4 bases at V and 9 bases at J, with 25 bases in the middle. DNA for the CDR3: TGTGCCAGCAGCTCGATCTTTGAAAGGCAGGGGATGGGTTCACCCCTCCACTTT. Translated, it gives CASSSIFERQGMGSPLHF.

This clone has at least ten counts. The genes are TRBV18 and TRBJ1-2; TRBD1 matches at 7 bases. This CDR3 contains 15 residues. Germline V gives CDR1 KGHSH, CDR2 LQKENI. Trimming cost V 2 bases and J 2 bases; bases outside gene matches: 5. CDR3 sequence (DNA): TGTGCCAGCTCACCAATCGAGACAGGGAACTATGGCTACACCTTC. Protein product: CASSPIETGNYGYTF.

The chain is built from TRBV4-2 and TRBJ1-5; the match to TRBD1 covers 9 bases. CDR3 length: 15 amino acids. Trimming at V came to 3 bases and at J to 10 bases, leaving 10 bases not matched to a gene. CDR1 is LGHNA, CDR2 YNFKEQ, per germline. In nucleotides, the CDR3 is TGTGCCAGCAGCCAGAGGACGGGGGACAGGGAACCCCAGCATTTT. It encodes CASSQRTGDREPQHF.

This clone was seen only a few times. The same CDR3 also results from other DNA sequences found in this sample. V usage is TRBV29-1 and J usage is TRBJ1-2; D is possibly TRBD1 (5 bases). CDR1 SQVTM and CDR2 ANQGSEA come from the germline V gene. The CDR3 extends over 12 amino acids. Trimming removed 0 bases at V and 7 bases at J, with 9 bases between. The CDR3 DNA is TGCAGCGTTGAAGATCTTGGGGGTGGCTACACCTTC. It codes for CSVEDLGGGYTF.

The chain couples TRBV7-2 to TRBJ1-5; the D is unclear. This CDR3 has 13 residues. V dropped 5 bases and J dropped 4 bases, with 9 bases sitting between them. Germline CDR1 is SGHTA and CDR2 is FQGNSA. The CDR3 loop is CASSSGMNQPQHF. The CDR3 nucleotides read TGTGCCAGCAGCAGTGGGATGAATCAGCCCCAGCATTTT.

The chain links TRBV29-1 to TRBJ2-3; unclear D gene. The V gene lost 7 bases and the J gene lost 4 bases, with 9 bases spanning the gap. This CDR3 contains 11 residues. From germline, CDR1 is SQVTM and CDR2 ANQGSEA. Written as DNA, the CDR3 is TGCAGCGCCGTCTTCGCAGATACGCAGTATTTT. Encoded protein: CSAVFADTQYF.

The V and J genes are TRBV2 and TRBJ1-2, with a tentative D call TRBD1 (5 bases). This CDR3 contains 12 residues. CDR1 and CDR2 from the germline V gene are SNHLY and FYNNEI. Trimming shortened V by 8 bases and J by 5 bases, and 12 bases separated the two germline ends. The CDR3 is CASVARAYGYTF. The CDR3 DNA follows: TGTGCCAGCGTGGCCAGGGCGTATGGCTACACCTTC.

The chain couples TRBV27 to TRBJ2-1; 9 nucleotides line up with TRBD2. CDR1 and CDR2 (germline): MNHEY, SMNVEV (reference sequence). The CDR3 has 14 amino acids. V lost 5 bases to trimming and J lost 7 bases; unmatched junction nucleotides: 6. This CDR3 is CASSRGGAVNEQFF. The CDR3 DNA follows: TGTGCCAGCAGTCGCGGGGGGGCCGTTAATGAGCAGTTCTTC.

This clone occurred once. The chain carries TRBV30 and TRBJ1-1, with 9 bases fitting TRBD1. This CDR3 has 15 amino acids. The ends lost 1 base at V and 3 bases at J; junction bases unmatched: 6. The germline CDR1 and CDR2 sequences are GTSNPN and SVGIG (reference sequence). The CDR3 protein is CAWSGPGQGYTEAFF. In nucleotides, the CDR3 is TGTGCCTGGAGTGGACCGGGACAGGGTTACACTGAAGCTTTCTTT.